The clone carrying this T cell receptor beta chain was counted between two and nine times. Its antigen is still unknown. The J segment lost 2 bases and the V segment lost 8 bases, leaving 14 bases of the junction unmatched. The CDR3 contains 18 residues. CDR1 is MNHEY and CDR2 is SVGEGT in the germline V gene. The data were taken from a study of CD8 T cells in ankylosing spondylitis. Quantitative 5'-RACE with molecular barcodes produced the TCR beta libraries. TCRdb used MiXCR to reprocess the 5' RACE reads, holding one entry per CDR3 protein. The table lists 300,000 to 400,000 distinct CDR3 sequences, about 20% of them singletons. Overall study findings and caveats: There was a TCR beta motif, made of 7 to 9 highly homologous variants, that appeared characteristic of ankylosing spondylitis blood. Researchers report that disease-linked clones proved CD8+ and relatively rare in peripheral blood. Clones tied to disease were said to be significantly enriched in matched ankylosing spondylitis synovial fluid.

This receptor was taken from a male donor with ankylosing spondylitis. The chain uses TRBV6-2 or TRBV6-3 and TRBJ2-1, with 11 positions matching TRBD2. The specimen was blood, either unsorted or a sorted T cell fraction (not recorded which). In nucleotides, the CDR3 is TGTGCCAGCCGGGGGGGTTGGACTAGCGGGCCGACCTACAATGAGCAGTTCTTC. Encoded protein: CASRGGWTSGPTYNEQFF.